One T cell receptor (beta chain) is described in this entry. Its antigen remains unknown. The data are from a study of shared clonotypes between healthy human individuals. Whole-study context: A couple of women and a few men aged 18 to 49 served as donors. General observations from the study: Since donors were few, the genetic and exposure-history diversity represented was limited. Naive subsets generally exceeded memory subsets in estimated richness. Clonotypes shared by all four sorted-subset donors had higher generation probabilities than non-shared clonotypes.

Libraries were prepared by immunoSEQ multiplex PCR; TCRdb keeps only in-frame clonotypes and omits some of them. Here the sample spans 2 million to 2.5 million clones, around 95% being singletons. This TCR was recovered from a man aged 18 to 29 in good health. Sequencing was done on a sample of naive CD4+ T cells sorted from blood. The subset is: CD45RA+ positively selected.

CDR3 sequence: CASGFYGNTEAFF. In DNA, the CDR3 is TGTGCTAGTGGTTTTTACGGGAACACTGAAGCTTTCTTT. The J gene is TRBJ1-1, the V gene TRBV12-5, with D hard to call. Germline assignment: CDR1 LGHNT and CDR2 FRNRAP. Trimming pared 3 bases from V and 1 base from J, leaving 6 bases between. This CDR3 has 13 residues.